This TCR beta chain was sequenced during a study of cytomegalovirus exposure and HLA in healthy donors. General study results and limits: Associated with HLA alleles at 0.05 false discovery rate in a later analysis were 16,951 TCR beta sequences.

This clone has more than one count but fewer than ten. Its cognate antigen is unknown. Donors were nominally healthy when sampled, though unrecorded immune exposures were likely. The length of the CDR3 is 15 residues. CDR1 and CDR2 (germline): MGHRA, YSYEKL. Unmatched junction bases numbered 6, after V lost 2 bases and J lost 4 bases. The PCR was carried out with 60 Vbeta primers and 13 Jbeta primers. Libraries were prepared by immunoSEQ multiplex PCR; TCRdb keeps only in-frame clonotypes and omits some of them. The sample holds approximately 110,000 clones; around 70% are singletons and the top ten take 4.5% to 5.5%.

The sequence was collected from a woman in her 70s in good health and CMV-seropositive. The chain uses TRBV4-1 and TRBJ2-5; TRBD2 matches at 8 bases. What was sequenced was PBMCs. CDR3 sequence: CASSQPRTSLETQYF. The CDR3 nucleotides read TGCGCCAGCAGCCAACCCCGGACTAGCCTAGAGACCCAGTACTTC.